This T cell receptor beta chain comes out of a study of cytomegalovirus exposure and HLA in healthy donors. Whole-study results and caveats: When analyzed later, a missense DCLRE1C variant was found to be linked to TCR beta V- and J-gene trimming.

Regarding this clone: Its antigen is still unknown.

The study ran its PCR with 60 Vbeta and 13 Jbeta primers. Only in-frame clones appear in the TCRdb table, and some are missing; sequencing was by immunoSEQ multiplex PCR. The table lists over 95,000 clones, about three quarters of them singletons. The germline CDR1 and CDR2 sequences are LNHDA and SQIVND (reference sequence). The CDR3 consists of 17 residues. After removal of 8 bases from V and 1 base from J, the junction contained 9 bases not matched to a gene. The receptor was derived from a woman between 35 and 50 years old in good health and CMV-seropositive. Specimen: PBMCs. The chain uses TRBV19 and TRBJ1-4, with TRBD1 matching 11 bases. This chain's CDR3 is CASRSGQGAGTNEKLFF. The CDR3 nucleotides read TGTGCCAGTCGCTCCGGACAGGGGGCAGGAACTAATGAAAAACTGTTTTTT.